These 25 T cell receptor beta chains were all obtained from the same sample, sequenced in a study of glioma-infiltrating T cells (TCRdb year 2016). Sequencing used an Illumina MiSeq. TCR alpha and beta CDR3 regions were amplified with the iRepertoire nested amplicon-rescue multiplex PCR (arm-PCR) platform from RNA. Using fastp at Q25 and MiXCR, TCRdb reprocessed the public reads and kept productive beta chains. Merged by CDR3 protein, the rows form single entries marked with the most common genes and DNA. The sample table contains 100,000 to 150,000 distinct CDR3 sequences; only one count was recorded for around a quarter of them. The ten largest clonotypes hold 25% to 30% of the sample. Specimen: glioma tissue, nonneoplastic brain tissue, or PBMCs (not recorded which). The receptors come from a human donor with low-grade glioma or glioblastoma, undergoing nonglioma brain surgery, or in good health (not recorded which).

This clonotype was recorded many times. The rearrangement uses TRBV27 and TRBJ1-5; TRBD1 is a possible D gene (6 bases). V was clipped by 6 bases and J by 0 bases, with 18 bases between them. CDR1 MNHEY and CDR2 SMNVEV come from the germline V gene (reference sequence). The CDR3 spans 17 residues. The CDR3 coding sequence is TGTGCCAGCAGCCTCCGACAGGACCTCTATAGCAATCAGCCCCAGCATTTT. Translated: CASSLRQDLYSNQPQHF.

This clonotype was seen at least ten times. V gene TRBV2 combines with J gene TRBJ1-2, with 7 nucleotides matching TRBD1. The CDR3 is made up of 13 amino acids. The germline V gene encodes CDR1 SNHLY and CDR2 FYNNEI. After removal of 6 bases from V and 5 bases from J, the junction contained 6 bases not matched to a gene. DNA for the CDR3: TGTGCCAGCAGGGAGACAGGGAGGTATGGCTACACCTTC. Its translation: CASRETGRYGYTF.

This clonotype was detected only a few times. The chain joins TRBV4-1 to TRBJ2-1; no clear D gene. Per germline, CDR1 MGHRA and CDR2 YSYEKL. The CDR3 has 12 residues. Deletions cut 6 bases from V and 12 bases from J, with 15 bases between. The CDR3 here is CASSLPEIGQFF. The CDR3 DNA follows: TGCGCCAGCAGTCTCCCGGAAATCGGGCAGTTCTTC.

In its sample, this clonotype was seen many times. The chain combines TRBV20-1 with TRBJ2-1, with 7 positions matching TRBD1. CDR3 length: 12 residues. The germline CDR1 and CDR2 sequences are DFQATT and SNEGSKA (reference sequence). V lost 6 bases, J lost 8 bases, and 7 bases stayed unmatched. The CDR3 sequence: CSAPDRVYEQFF. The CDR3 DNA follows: TGCAGTGCGCCTGACAGGGTCTATGAGCAGTTCTTC.

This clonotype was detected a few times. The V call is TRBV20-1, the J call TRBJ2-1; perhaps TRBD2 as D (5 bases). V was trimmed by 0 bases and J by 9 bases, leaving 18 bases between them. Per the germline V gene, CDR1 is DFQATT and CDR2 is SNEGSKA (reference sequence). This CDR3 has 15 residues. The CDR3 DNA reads TGCAGTGCTAGAGATGTGTTTCTAGCATCGACTGAGCAGTTCTTC. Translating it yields CSARDVFLASTEQFF.

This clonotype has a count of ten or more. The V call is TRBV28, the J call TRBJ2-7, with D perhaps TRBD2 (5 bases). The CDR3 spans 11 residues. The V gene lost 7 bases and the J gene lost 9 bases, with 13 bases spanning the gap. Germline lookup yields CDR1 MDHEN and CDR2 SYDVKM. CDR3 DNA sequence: TGTGCCAGCACTCCCCCAAGCGGGCAGTACGTC. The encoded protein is CASTPPSGQYV.

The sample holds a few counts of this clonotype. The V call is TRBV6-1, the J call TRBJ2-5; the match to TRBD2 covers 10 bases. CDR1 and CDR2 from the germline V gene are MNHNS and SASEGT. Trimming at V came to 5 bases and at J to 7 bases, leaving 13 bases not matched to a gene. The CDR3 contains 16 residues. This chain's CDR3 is CASSPLAGHQEWTQYF. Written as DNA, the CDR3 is TGTGCCAGCAGTCCACTAGCGGGGCACCAAGAGTGGACCCAGTACTTC.

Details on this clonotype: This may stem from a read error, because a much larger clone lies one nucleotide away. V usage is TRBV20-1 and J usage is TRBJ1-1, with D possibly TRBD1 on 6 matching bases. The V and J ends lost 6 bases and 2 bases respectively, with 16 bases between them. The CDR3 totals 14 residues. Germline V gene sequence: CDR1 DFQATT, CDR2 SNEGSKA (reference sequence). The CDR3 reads CSAKRGTSNTEAFF. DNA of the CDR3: TGCAGTGCCAAAAGAGGGACATCAAACACTGAAGCTTTCTTT.

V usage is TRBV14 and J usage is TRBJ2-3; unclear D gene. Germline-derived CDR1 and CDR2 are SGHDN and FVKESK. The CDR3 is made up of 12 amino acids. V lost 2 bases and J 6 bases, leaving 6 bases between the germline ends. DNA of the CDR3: TGTGCCAGCAGCCAAACCCAGGATACGCAGTATTTT. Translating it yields CASSQTQDTQYF.

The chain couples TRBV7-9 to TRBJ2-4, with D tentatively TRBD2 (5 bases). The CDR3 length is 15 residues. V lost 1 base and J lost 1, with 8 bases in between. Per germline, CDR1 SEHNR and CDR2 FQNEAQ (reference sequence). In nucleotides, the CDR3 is TGTGCCAGCAGCTTAGAGGGCGGGGCCAAAAACATTCAGTACTTC. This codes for CASSLEGGAKNIQYF. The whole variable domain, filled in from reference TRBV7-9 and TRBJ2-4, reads DTGVSQNPRHKITKRGQNVTFRCDPISEHNRLYWYRQTLGQGPEFLTYFQNEAQLEKSRLLSDRFSAERPKGSFSTLEIQRTEQGDSAMYLCASSLEGGAKNIQYFGAGTRLSVL.

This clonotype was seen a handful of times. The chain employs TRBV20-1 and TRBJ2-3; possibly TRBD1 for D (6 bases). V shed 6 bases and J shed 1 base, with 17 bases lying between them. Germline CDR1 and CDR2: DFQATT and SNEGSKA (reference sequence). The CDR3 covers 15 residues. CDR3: CSATPRGKRTDTQYF. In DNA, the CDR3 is TGCAGTGCCACCCCCAGGGGAAAACGCACAGATACGCAGTATTTT.

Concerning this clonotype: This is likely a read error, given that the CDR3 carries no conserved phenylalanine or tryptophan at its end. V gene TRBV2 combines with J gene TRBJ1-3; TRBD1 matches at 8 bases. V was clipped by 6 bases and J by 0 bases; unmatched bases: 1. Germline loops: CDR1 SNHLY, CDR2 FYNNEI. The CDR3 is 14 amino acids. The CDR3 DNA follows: TGTGCCAGCAGGCAGGGGGCCTCTGGAAACACCATATATTCT. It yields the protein CASRQGASGNTIYS.

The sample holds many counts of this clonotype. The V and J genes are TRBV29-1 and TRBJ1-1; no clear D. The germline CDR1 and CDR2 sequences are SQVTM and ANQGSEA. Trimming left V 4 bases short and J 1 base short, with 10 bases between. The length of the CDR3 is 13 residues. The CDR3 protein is CSVVGHQNTEAFF. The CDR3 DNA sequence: TGCAGCGTTGTAGGCCACCAGAACACTGAAGCTTTCTTT.

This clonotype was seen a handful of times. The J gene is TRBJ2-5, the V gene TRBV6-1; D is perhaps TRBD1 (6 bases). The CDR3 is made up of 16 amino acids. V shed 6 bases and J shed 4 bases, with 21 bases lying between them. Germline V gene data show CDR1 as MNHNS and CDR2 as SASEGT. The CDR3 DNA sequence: TGTGCCAGCAGGCAAGTCCGGGACACTAGGAGAGAGACCCAGTACTTC. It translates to CASRQVRDTRRETQYF.

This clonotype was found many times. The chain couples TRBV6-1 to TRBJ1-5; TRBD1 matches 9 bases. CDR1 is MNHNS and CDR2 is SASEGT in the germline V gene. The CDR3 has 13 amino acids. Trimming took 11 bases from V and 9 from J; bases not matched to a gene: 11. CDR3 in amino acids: CAARGQGPGPQHF. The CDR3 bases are TGTGCCGCTCGAGGACAGGGGCCCGGGCCCCAGCATTTT.

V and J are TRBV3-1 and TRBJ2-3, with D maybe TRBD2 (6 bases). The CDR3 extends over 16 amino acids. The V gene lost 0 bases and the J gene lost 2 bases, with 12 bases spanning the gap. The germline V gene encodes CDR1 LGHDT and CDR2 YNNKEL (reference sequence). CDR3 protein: CASSQDFSGPTDTQYF. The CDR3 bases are TGTGCCAGCAGCCAAGATTTTAGCGGACCCACAGATACGCAGTATTTT.

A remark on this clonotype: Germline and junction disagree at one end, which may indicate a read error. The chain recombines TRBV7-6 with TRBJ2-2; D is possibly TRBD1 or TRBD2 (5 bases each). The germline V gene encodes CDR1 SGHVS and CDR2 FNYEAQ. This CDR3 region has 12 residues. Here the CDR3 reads CAAGTNTEELFF. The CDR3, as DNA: TGTGCCGCAGGGACGAACACCGAGGAGCTGTTTTTT.

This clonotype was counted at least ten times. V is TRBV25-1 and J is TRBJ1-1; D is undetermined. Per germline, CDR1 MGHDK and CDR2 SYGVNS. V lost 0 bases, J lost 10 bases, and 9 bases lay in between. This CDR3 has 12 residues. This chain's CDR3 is CASSEYNSAAFF. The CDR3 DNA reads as TGTGCCAGCAGTGAATACAACTCCGCAGCTTTCTTT.

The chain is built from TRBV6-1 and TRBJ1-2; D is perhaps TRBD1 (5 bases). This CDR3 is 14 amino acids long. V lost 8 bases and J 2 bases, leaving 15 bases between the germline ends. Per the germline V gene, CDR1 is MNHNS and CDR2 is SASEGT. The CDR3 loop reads CASGVGASNYGYTF. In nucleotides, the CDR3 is TGTGCCAGCGGCGTAGGGGCATCCAACTATGGCTACACCTTC.

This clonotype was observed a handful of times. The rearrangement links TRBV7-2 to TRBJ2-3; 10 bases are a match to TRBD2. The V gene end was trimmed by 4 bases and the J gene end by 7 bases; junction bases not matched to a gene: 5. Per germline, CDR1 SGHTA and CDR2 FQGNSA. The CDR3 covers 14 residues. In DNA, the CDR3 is TGTGCCAGCAGCTCCCGGACTAGCGGAAATACGCAGTATTTT. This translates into CASSSRTSGNTQYF.

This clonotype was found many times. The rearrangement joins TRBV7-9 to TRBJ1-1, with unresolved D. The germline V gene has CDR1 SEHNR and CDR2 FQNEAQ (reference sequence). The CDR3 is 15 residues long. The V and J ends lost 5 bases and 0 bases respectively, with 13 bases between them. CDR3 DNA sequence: TGTGCCAGCAGCGCGTACAGCGCCGTGAACACTGAAGCTTTCTTT. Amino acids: CASSAYSAVNTEAFF.

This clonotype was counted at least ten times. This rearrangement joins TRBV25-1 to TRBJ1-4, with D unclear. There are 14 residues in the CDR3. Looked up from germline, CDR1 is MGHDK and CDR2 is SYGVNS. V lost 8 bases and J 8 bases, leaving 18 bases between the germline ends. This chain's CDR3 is CASPQNRVSEKLFF. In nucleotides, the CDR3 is TGTGCCAGCCCCCAGAACAGAGTATCCGAAAAACTGTTTTTT.

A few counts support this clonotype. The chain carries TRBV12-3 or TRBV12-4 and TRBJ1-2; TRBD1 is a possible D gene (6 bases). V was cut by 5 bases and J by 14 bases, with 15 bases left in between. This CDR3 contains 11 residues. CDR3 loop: CASSIQQGKTF. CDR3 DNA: TGTGCCAGCAGTATCCAACAGGGTAAAACCTTC.

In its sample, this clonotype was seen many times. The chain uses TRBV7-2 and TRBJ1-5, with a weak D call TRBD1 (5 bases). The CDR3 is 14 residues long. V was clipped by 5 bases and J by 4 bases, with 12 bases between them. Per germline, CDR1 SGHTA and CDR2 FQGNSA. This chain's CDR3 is CASSERTLNQPQHF. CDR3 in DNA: TGTGCCAGCAGCGAAAGGACACTTAATCAGCCCCAGCATTTT. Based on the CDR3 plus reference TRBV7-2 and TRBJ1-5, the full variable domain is GAGVSQSPSNKVTEKGKDVELRCDPISGHTALYWYRQSLGQGLEFLIYFQGNSAPDKSGLPSDRFSAERTGGSVSTLTIQRTQQEDSAVYLCASSERTLNQPQHFGDGTRLSIL.

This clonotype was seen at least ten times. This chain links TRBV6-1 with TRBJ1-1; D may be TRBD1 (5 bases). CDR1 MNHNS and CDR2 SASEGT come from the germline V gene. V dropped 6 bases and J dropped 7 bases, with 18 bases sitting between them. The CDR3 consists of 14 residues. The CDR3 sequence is CASSRLPQGFEAFF. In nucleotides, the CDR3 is TGTGCCAGCAGCCGACTCCCCCAGGGATTTGAAGCTTTCTTT.